Following are 5 T cell receptor beta chains from one sample sequenced in a study of blood T cell repertoires in COVID-19. The assay was immunoSEQ multiplex PCR, and TCRdb's table has in-frame clones only and misses some. The top ten hold 13% of the sample, which has about 80,000 clones, 84% seen once. Specimen: peripheral blood. The receptors here all came from a human donor in a cohort sampled during active COVID-19.

This sequence joins TRBV5-4 and TRBJ2-1, with TRBD2 as a possible D gene (6 bases). Trimming left V 2 bases short and J 0 bases short, with 9 bases between. The length of the CDR3 is 15 residues. The germline CDR1 and CDR2 sequences are SGHNT and YYREEE (reference sequence). CDR3 nucleotide sequence: TGTGCCAGCAGCTTTAGCGGAAACTCCTACAATGAGCAGTTCTTC. Translated: CASSFSGNSYNEQFF.

The chain has TRBV7-2 and TRBJ1-6; D perhaps matches TRBD1 (5 bases). Trimming removed 2 bases at V and 10 bases at J, with 18 bases between. Germline V gene lookup returns CDR1 SGHTA and CDR2 FQGNSA. The CDR3 covers 16 residues. The CDR3 coding sequence is TGTGCCAGCAGCTTATTGGGGGGTGGCTCGGGATCACCCCTCCACTTT. This encodes CASSLLGGGSGSPLHF.

The gene calls are TRBV5-1 and TRBJ2-1, with 11 bases lining up with TRBD2. This CDR3 has 14 amino acids. The junction had 4 bases not matched to a gene; V was cut back by 4 bases and J by 7 bases. The germline CDR1 and CDR2 sequences are SGHRS and YFSETQ. The CDR3 nucleotides are TGCGCCAGCAGCGAGACTAGCGGGGTAAATGAGCAGTTCTTC. This sequence encodes CASSETSGVNEQFF.

The chain combines TRBV30 with TRBJ1-3; D gene unclear. The V gene lost 5 bases and the J gene lost 0 bases, with 14 bases spanning the gap. In germline, CDR1 is GTSNPN, CDR2 SVGIG (reference sequence). CDR3 length equals 15 residues. The CDR3 DNA sequence: TGTGCCTGGGCGGTCGGCGGAGGCTCTGGAAACACCATATATTTT. Translating gives CAWAVGGGSGNTIYF.

This clone was recorded once. This chain joins TRBV7-3 and TRBJ2-2; D unclear. From germline, CDR1 is SGHTA and CDR2 FQGTGA. CDR3 length: 12 amino acids. The ends were cut back, 5 bases at V and 2 bases at J, with 3 bases in the middle. The CDR3 region has the DNA TGTGCCAGCAGCCTAAACACCGGGGAGCTGTTTTTT. It encodes CASSLNTGELFF.